A selection of T cell receptor beta chains follows, all from one sample in a study of post-analysis software for immune sequencing data. TCRdb called the PCR reads again in MiXCR, with one record for every CDR3 protein. The sample includes a few hundred thousand distinct CDR3 sequences, roughly 35% seen only once; the top ten take roughly 13%. The specimen sequenced was blood. The receptors were gathered from a girl under 18 with multiple sclerosis. Each CDR3 is given with its conserved first and last residue. The D gene is left open where the match is weak. Rows may omit the clone size; those that give it use once, few, many or a size class.

j_gene	d_gene	v_gene	abundance	CDR3nt	CDR3aa
TRBJ1-1	-	TRBV3-1	-	TGTGCCAGCAGCCAAGAATCAGTGGACACTGAAGCTTTCTTT	CASSQESVDTEAFF
TRBJ1-1	-	TRBV9	-	TGTGCCAGCAGCGTAGGCGGGGGCGACGCCACTGAAGCTTTCTTT	CASSVGGGDATEAFF
TRBJ2-7	TRBD2	TRBV6-1	-	TGTGCCAGCAGTGTGCGCTACGGGGGGGCCGCCTACGAGCAGTACTTC	CASSVRYGGAAYEQYF
TRBJ2-5	-	TRBV11-2	few	TGTGCCAGCAGCGTAGGACCTCAAGAGACCCAGTACTTC	CASSVGPQETQYF
TRBJ2-4	-	TRBV4-3	many	TGCGCCAGCAGCCAGTATCCTCAGGGAAAAAACATTCAGTACTTC	CASSQYPQGKNIQYF
TRBJ2-7	-	TRBV12-3/TRBV12-4	many	TGTGCCAGCAGCCCCGCGTTCCTGAGCTCCTACGAGCAGTACTTC	CASSPAFLSSYEQYF
TRBJ1-5	-	TRBV2	few	TGTGCCAGCCAACAGGGAACCAGCAATCAGCCCCAGCATTTT	CASQQGTSNQPQHF
TRBJ1-1	-	TRBV7-2	-	TGTGCCAGCAGCTTAGCTCAGCGGAACACTGAAGCTTTCTTT	CASSLAQRNTEAFF
TRBJ1-4	-	TRBV12-3/TRBV12-4	-	TGTGCCAGCAGTTTTGCTATGGGTGAAAAACTGTTTTTT	CASSFAMGEKLFF
TRBJ1-5	-	TRBV5-1	few	TGCGCCAGCAGCTTGGCAACCAATCAGCCCCAGCATTTT	CASSLATNQPQHF
TRBJ2-7	-	TRBV4-1	-	TGCGCCAGCAGCCAGGAGCCGCGGTACACCTACGAGCAGTACTTC	CASSQEPRYTYEQYF
TRBJ2-7	-	TRBV7-9	many	TGTGCCAGCAGCATGGACACATCCTTCTACGAGCAGTACTTC	CASSMDTSFYEQYF
TRBJ1-1	-	TRBV7-2	-	TGTGCTAGCAGTCTTTCCCAGGGTAAGGCTGAAGCTTTCTTT	CASSLSQGKAEAFF
TRBJ1-5	TRBD1	TRBV5-5	-	TGTGCCAGCAGCTTGCGGGACAGGGGTTATAGCAATCAGCCCCAGCATTTT	CASSLRDRGYSNQPQHF
TRBJ2-3	-	TRBV14	-	TGTGCCAGCAGCCAAGCGGCAGGGCTAGCCACAGATACGCAGTATTTT	CASSQAAGLATDTQYF
TRBJ1-2	-	TRBV10-3	few	TGTGCCATCAGTGAGCGACCAGAGGATGGCTACACCTTC	CAISERPEDGYTF
TRBJ1-2	-	TRBV9	-	TGTGCCAGCAGCGTAGAGGGGTTCCGGTATGGCTACACCTTC	CASSVEGFRYGYTF
TRBJ2-5	-	TRBV12-3/TRBV12-4	-	TGTGCCAGCAGCTTATGGAGGGGGACGGAGACCCAGTACTTC	CASSLWRGTETQYF
TRBJ1-2	-	TRBV20-1	few	TGCAGTGCTGGGCGATTGGGGGCCCCCAACTATGGCTACACCTTC	CSAGRLGAPNYGYTF
TRBJ1-2	TRBD1	TRBV4-1	-	TGCGCCAGCAGCCAAGAGGCGCCCGGGACAGCGGGGGGTGACTATGGCTACACCTTC	CASSQEAPGTAGGDYGYTF
TRBJ1-1	-	TRBV25-1	-	TGTGCCAGCAGTGAAGGGCTGGGGGTGAACACTGAAGCTTTCTTT	CASSEGLGVNTEAFF
TRBJ1-2	-	TRBV4-2	-	TGTGCCAGCAGCCAAGGAACGGGGGAAAGTGGCTACACCTTC	CASSQGTGESGYTF
TRBJ1-1	-	TRBV7-9	-	TGTGCCAGCAGCCCGAGGACGACAGACACTGAAGCTTTCTTT	CASSPRTTDTEAFF
TRBJ1-2	TRBD1	TRBV4-1	-	TGCGCCAGCAGCCAACCTTCAGGGGGAGCCAACTATGGCTACACCTTC	CASSQPSGGANYGYTF
TRBJ2-3	TRBD2	TRBV6-4	few	TGTGCCAGCAGTCAAGCTAGCGGGGCATCAGATACGCAGTATTTT	CASSQASGASDTQYF
TRBJ2-7	TRBD1	TRBV29-1	few	TGCAGCGGGACAGACAGGGAGTCCTACGAGCAGTACTTC	CSGTDRESYEQYF
TRBJ2-1	TRBD2	TRBV4-1	-	TGCGCCAGCAGCCAAACTCAGGCGGGGGGGCAGGGCAATGAGCAGTTCTTC	CASSQTQAGGQGNEQFF